This TCR beta chain is drawn from a study of PD-1 blockade in classical Hodgkin lymphoma. The CDR3 is made up of 17 amino acids. The V and J ends lost 4 bases and 1 base respectively, with 20 bases between them. CDR1 and CDR2 from the germline V gene are ENHRY and SYGVKD. Relapse after autologous stem cell transplantation occurred in every patient, and brentuximab vedotin exposure varied. Patients showed best responses of complete response, partial response or progressive disease. The sample holds a few counts of this clone. The antigen is not known. Using immunoSEQ multiplex PCR, the repertoire was profiled, and TCRdb retains in-frame clones only, with some absent. The table shows 95,000 to 100,000 clones, with around 88% occurring only once. Study-level findings and limits: After ASCT, patients who started nivolumab under 1 year later were excluded. Reported findings placed baseline TCR diversity lower in newly diagnosed patients (compared with healthy donors).

The sequence derives from a human donor with classical Hodgkin lymphoma. The rearrangement joins TRBV10-3 to TRBJ2-7, with a tentative D call TRBD2 (5 bases). The sequences come from peripheral blood mononuclear cells (PBMCs), collected before the second cycle of nivolumab. CDR3 in DNA: TGTGCCATCAGTGGGTCTGTGGGCGGCGGGTATTCCTACGAGCAGTACTTC. Protein sequence: CAISGSVGGGYSYEQYF.